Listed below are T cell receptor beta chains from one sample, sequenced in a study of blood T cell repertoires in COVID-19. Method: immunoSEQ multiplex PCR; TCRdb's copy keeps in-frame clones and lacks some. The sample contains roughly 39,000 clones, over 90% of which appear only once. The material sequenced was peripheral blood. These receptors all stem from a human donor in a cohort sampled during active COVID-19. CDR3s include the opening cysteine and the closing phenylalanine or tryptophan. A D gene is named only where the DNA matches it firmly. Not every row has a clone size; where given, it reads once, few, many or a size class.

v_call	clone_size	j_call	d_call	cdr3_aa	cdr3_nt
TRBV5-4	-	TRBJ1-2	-	CAAGGQNYGYTF	TGTGCCGCGGGAGGACAAAACTATGGCTACACCTTC
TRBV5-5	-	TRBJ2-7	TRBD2	CASSIGLAGAYEQYF	TGTGCCAGCAGCATCGGACTAGCGGGGGCCTACGAGCAGTACTTC
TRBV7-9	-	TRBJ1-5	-	CASSFVKQGDDDQPQHF	TGTGCCAGCAGCTTCGTCAAACAAGGGGATGACGATCAGCCCCAGCATTTT
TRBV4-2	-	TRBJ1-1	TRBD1	CASSQDLYRGPEAFF	TGTGCCAGCAGCCAAGATCTTTACAGGGGGCCTGAAGCTTTCTTT
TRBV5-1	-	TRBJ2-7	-	CASSSTPDSPYEQYF	TGCGCCAGCAGCTCGACCCCGGACAGCCCCTACGAGCAGTACTTC
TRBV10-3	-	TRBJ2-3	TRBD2	CAISELAGGPRSTDTQYF	TGTGCCATCAGTGAGTTAGCGGGGGGCCCACGCAGCACAGATACGCAGTATTTT
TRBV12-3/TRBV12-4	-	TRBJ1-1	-	CASSFGGGEAFF	TGTGCCAGCAGTTTTGGAGGAGGCGAGGCTTTCTTT
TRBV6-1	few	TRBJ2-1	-	CASSETAGGSSYNEQFF	TGTGCCAGCAGTGAAACGGCAGGGGGGAGCTCCTACAATGAGCAGTTCTTC
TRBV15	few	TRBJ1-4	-	CATSREVTGSNEKLFF	TGTGCCACCAGCAGAGAGGTTACAGGGTCTAATGAAAAACTGTTTTTT
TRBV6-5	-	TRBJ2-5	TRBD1	CATGLGTDQETQYF	TGTGCCACCGGCCTCGGGACAGATCAAGAGACCCAGTACTTC